This TCR beta chain was recorded in a study of OX40 agonist ivuxolimab in advanced cancers. Sequencing was performed with immunoSEQ multiplex PCR; in TCRdb, only in-frame clones are kept and a portion is missing. The top ten clones hold around 2.8% of a sample with about 78,000 clones, about 90% of them seen once. There are 14 residues in the CDR3. Looked up from germline, CDR1 is SEHNR and CDR2 is FQNEAQ (reference sequence). The V end lost 9 bases, the J end lost 4 bases, and 16 bases lay between the germline ends. Concerning this clone: Its antigen is undetermined.

General study points: Clonal expansion among partial responders at 0.1-3.0 mg/kg ranked near the lowest.

The sample in question was CD4+ or CD8+ T cells sorted from blood, obtained in a trial of the OX40 agonist ivuxolimab. This clonotype originated in an adult with an advanced solid tumor such as melanoma, head and neck, liver or kidney cancer. This sequence joins TRBV7-9 and TRBJ1-3; D remains ambiguous. Here the CDR3 reads CASDGKGLGNTIYF. CDR3 nucleotides: TGTGCCAGTGACGGGAAGGGCCTCGGAAACACCATATATTTT.